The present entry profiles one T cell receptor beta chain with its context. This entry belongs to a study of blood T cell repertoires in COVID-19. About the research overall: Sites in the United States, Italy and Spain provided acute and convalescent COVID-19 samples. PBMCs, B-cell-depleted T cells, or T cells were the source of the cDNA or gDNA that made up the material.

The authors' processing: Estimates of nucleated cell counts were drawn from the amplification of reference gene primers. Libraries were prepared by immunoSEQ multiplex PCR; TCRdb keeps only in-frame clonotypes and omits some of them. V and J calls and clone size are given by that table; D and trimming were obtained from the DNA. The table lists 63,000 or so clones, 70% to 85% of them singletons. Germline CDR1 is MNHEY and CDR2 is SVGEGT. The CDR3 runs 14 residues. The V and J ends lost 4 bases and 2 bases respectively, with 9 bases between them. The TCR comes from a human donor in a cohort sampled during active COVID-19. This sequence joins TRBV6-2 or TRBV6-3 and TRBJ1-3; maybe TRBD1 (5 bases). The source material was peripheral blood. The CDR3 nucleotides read TGTGCCAGCAGTTCCGGGGGGACTGGAAACACCATATATTTT. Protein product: CASSSGGTGNTIYF.